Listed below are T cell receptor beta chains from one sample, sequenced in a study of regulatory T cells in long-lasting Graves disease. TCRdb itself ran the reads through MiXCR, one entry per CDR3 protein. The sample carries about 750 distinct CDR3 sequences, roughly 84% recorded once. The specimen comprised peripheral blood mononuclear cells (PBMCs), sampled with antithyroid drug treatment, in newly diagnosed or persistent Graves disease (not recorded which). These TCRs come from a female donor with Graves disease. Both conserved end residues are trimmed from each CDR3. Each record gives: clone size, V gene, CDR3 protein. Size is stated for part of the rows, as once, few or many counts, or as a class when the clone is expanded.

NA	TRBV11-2	ASSLGGTHGYT
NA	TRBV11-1	ASSSPRFYGYT
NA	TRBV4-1	ASSQKGRNYGYT
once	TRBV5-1	ASTSGTRTNEQF
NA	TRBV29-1	SVLTNLPSYGAF
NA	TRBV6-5	ASSAPTGNTEAF
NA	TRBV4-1	ASSQVLRGAVNEQF
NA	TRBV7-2	ASRSWGGALTDTQY
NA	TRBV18	ASSPGDTGETQY
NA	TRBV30	AWSVRVRTSVYNEQF
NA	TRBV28	ASSFVAGTDTQY
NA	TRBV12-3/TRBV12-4	ASSFGGWEKLF
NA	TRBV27	ASSPSSPGQGRTGELF
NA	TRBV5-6	ASSFSEYSNQPQH
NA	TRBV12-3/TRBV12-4	ASSLEGYGYT
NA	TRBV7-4	ASSLSQKNTEAF
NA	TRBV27	ASSRKGQNMNTEAF
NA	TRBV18	ASSPRFGGSYNEQF
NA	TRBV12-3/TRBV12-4	ASSLGTGGLGYT
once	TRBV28	ASSLQVKDEAF
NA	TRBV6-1	ASSEYDGDQETQY
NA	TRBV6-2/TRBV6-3	ASSYGGPKTEAF
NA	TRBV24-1	ATGTSGPRGQETQY
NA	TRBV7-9	ASSRNPGLAGGETQY
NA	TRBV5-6	ASSLVRAGYT
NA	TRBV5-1	ASSLDFIRAGGARWRRSSYEQY
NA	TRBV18	ASSPPVSGVSDTQY
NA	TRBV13	ASSLMGSLANSPLH
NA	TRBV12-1	ASSFTSGSSSIYNEQF
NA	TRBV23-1	ASSQTRGRTEAF
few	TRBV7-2	ASSLSTTSEQY
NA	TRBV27	ASSSTDTQY
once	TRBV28	ASSLSVTGDEQF
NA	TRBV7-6	ASSLAGLVAGELF
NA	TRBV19	ASSSGHMNTEAF
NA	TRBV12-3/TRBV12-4	ASSLAEGTRL
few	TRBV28	ASSSQGSSYEQY
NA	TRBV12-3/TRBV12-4	ASRRTSSYNSPLH
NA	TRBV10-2	ARGQGYNYGYT